This T cell receptor beta chain was profiled in a study of cytomegalovirus exposure and HLA in healthy donors. Study-wide findings and caveats: TRBV6-2, TRBV6-3 and some other V segments were unresolvable in 87-base-pair reads. Reported findings show TCR beta sequences accurately forecast HLA-A and HLA-B alleles in most subjects.

Germline values: CDR1 MDHEN, CDR2 SYDVKM. The CDR3 totals 14 residues. Trimming stripped 6 bases from V and 3 bases from J, with 12 bases between. About this clone itself: Its specificity is unknown.

60 Vbeta and 13 Jbeta primers were used in PCR. Repertoires were generated with immunoSEQ multiplex PCR, while TCRdb's copy carries only in-frame clones and drops some. The table includes roughly 140,000 clones, around 75% detected once. Material: PBMCs. The sequence came from a human donor in good health. The V gene is TRBV28, the J gene TRBJ1-3, with D tentatively TRBD1 (6 bases). The CDR3: CASRGAESGNTIYF. CDR3 nucleotide sequence: TGTGCCAGCAGGGGGGCGGAAAGTGGAAACACCATATATTTT.